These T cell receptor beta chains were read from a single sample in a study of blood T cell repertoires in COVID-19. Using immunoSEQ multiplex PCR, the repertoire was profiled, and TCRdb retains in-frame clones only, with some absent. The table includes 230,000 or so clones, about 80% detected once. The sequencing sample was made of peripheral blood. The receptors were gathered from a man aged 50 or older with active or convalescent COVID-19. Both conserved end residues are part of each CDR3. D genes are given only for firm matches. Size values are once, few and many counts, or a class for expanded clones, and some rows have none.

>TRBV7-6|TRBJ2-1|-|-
CASSLLGGASSYNEQFF
TGTGCCAGCAGCTTACTGGGGGGGGCGAGCTCCTACAATGAGCAGTTCTTC
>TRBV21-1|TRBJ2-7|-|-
CASSKEWTSGTYEQYF
TGTGCCAGCAGCAAAGAATGGACTAGCGGGACCTACGAGCAGTACTTC
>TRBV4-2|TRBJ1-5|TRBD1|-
CASSQRRQGDVQPQHF
TGTGCCAGCAGCCAGCGAAGACAGGGGGATGTTCAGCCCCAGCATTTT
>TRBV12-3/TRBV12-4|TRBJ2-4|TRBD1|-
CASSRTGGYIQYF
TGTGCCAGCAGCCGGACAGGGGGCTACATTCAGTACTTC
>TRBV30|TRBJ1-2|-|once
CAWKFHQGSGYGYTF
TGTGCCTGGAAGTTCCATCAGGGATCCGGCTATGGCTACACCTTC
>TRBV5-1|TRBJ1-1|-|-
CASSLGRTDLNTEAFF
TGCGCCAGCAGCTTGGGTAGGACAGATCTGAACACTGAAGCTTTCTTT
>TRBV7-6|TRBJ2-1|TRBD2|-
CASSLSGGAANEQFF
TGTGCCAGCAGCTTAAGCGGGGGGGCGGCGAATGAGCAGTTCTTC
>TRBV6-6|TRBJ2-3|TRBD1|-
CASLEGAFTDTQYF
TGTGCCAGCCTTGAGGGGGCCTTCACAGATACGCAGTATTTT
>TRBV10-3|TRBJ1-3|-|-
CAISESFRAGNTIYF
TGTGCCATCAGTGAGTCGTTCAGGGCTGGAAACACCATATATTTT
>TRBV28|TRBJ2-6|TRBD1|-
CASCLGVQGALGANVLTF
TGTGCCAGCTGTTTGGGGGTTCAGGGGGCGTTGGGGGCCAACGTCCTGACTTTC
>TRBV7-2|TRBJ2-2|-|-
CASSPGVGGELFF
TGTGCCAGCAGCCCCGGGGTGGGCGGGGAGCTGTTTTTT
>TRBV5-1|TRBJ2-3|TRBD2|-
CASSPGTSNTDTQYF
TGCGCCAGCAGCCCCGGGACTAGCAACACAGATACGCAGTATTTT
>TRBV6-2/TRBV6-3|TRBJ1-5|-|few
CASSLTANQPQHF
TGTGCCAGCAGCCTTACAGCTAATCAGCCCCAGCATTTT
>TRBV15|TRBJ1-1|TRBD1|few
CATSRGQGFFEAFF
TGTGCCACCAGCAGGGGACAGGGGTTCTTTGAAGCTTTCTTT
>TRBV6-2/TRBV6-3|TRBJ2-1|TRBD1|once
CASSSPRDRLIDEQFF
TGTGCCAGCAGTTCTCCCAGGGACAGGCTAATTGATGAGCAGTTCTTC
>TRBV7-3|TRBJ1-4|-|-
CASSLTGFNEKLFF
TGTGCCAGCAGCTTGACAGGTTTTAATGAAAAACTGTTTTTT
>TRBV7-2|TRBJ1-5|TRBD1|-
CASSQDRGSQHF
TGTGCCAGCAGCCAAGACAGGGGAAGCCAGCATTTT
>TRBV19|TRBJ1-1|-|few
CASSIGARSTEAFF
TGTGCCAGTAGTATAGGTGCGAGGAGCACTGAAGCTTTCTTT
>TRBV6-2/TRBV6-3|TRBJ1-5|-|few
CASSLAGRGGNQPQHF
TGTGCCAGCAGTCTCGCGGGCAGGGGCGGCAATCAGCCCCAGCATTTT
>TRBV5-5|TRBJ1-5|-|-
CASSLGGTGGGNQPQHF
TGTGCCAGCAGCCTCGGCGGAACAGGCGGGGGCAATCAGCCCCAGCATTTT
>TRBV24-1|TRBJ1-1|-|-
CATSTGHGTEAFF
TGTGCCACCAGTACAGGGCATGGCACTGAAGCTTTCTTT
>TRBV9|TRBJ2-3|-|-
CASSVDPEDTQYF
TGTGCCAGCAGCGTAGACCCTGAGGATACGCAGTATTTT
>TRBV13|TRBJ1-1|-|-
CASSPGGPEAFF
TGTGCCAGCAGCCCGGGGGGGCCTGAAGCTTTCTTT
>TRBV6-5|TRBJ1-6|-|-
CASKAGNSPLHF
TGTGCCAGCAAGGCCGGGAATTCACCCCTCCACTTT
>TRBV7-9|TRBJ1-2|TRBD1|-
CASSLAGTDYYGYTF
TGTGCCAGCAGCTTAGCGGGGACAGACTACTATGGCTACACCTTC
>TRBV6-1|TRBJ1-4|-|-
CASSDRTHYEKLFF
TGTGCCAGCAGTGACAGGACACATTATGAAAAACTGTTTTTT
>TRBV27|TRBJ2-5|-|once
CASSWAAQETQYF
TGTGCCAGCAGTTGGGCAGCCCAAGAGACCCAGTACTTC
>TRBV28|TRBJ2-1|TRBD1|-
CASYAGTGNNEQFF
TGTGCCAGCTACGCCGGGACAGGGAACAATGAGCAGTTCTTC
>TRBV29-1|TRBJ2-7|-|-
CSVAEGRRSGEQYF
TGCAGCGTTGCAGAGGGTAGGCGTTCGGGCGAGCAGTACTTC
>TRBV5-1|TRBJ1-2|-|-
CASSSRQLPGGYTF
TGCGCCAGCAGCTCGCGACAGCTCCCCGGAGGCTACACCTTC
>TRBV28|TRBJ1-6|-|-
CASSHPQRSSYNSPLHF
TGTGCCAGCAGCCACCCTCAGAGGAGCTCCTATAATTCACCCCTCCACTTT
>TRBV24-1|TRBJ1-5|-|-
CATSVGAGDANQPQHF
TGTGCCACCAGTGTGGGGGCAGGAGATGCCAATCAGCCCCAGCATTTT
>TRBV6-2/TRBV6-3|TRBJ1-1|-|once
CASSPYGGTEAFF
TGTGCCAGCAGCCCCTACGGGGGCACTGAAGCTTTCTTT
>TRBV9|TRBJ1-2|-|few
CASSGRRGIWDGYTF
TGTGCCAGCAGCGGACGCAGGGGTATCTGGGATGGCTACACCTTC
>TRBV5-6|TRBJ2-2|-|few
CASSLERLATGTGELFF
TGTGCCAGCAGCTTGGAGCGACTGGCGACGGGCACCGGGGAGCTGTTTTTT
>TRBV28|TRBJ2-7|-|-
CASSRPPGVYEQYF
TGTGCCAGCAGCCGACCCCCGGGAGTCTACGAGCAGTACTTC
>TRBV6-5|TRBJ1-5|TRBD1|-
CASRGQVSPYQPQHF
TGTGCCAGCAGGGGACAGGTATCCCCTTACCAGCCCCAGCATTTT
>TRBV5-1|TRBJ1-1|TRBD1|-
CASSPNRGRLNTEAFF
TGCGCCAGCAGCCCGAACAGGGGAAGGTTGAACACTGAAGCTTTCTTT
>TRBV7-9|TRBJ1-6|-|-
CASSSQGISSPLHF
TGTGCCAGCAGTTCACAGGGAATCTCTTCACCCCTCCACTTT
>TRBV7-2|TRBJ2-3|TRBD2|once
CASILGRGADTQYF
TGTGCCAGCATCCTAGGCCGGGGGGCAGATACGCAGTATTTT
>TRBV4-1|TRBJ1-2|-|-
CASSQDFWGGYTF
TGCGCCAGCAGCCAAGATTTCTGGGGCGGCTACACCTTC
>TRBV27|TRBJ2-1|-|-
CARKDTPFNEQFF
TGTGCCAGGAAGGACACACCGTTCAATGAGCAGTTCTTC
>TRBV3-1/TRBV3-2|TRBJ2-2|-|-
CASSRVGRGLNTGELFF
TGTGCCAGCAGCCGGGTGGGGCGGGGGCTCAACACCGGGGAGCTGTTTTTT
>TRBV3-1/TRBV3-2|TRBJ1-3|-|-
CASSPRSRGNTIYF
TGTGCCAGCAGCCCTCGTTCCCGGGGGAACACCATATATTTT
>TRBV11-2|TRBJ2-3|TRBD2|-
CASSMGLGGTDTQYF
TGTGCCAGCAGCATGGGACTAGGAGGAACAGATACGCAGTATTTT
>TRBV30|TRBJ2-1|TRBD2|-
CAWRAGGPNEQFF
TGTGCCTGGAGGGCGGGGGGCCCTAATGAGCAGTTCTTC
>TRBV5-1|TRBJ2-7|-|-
CASSPRGWEQYF
TGCGCCAGCAGCCCCAGGGGTTGGGAGCAGTACTTC
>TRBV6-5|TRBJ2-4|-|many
CASSYSFTQIQNIQYF
TGTGCCAGCAGTTACTCCTTTACGCAGATTCAAAACATTCAGTACTTC
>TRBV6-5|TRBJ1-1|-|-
CASSAIQAYTEAFF
TGTGCCAGCAGCGCGATTCAGGCCTACACTGAAGCTTTCTTT
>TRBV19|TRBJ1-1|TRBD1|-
CASSTPTGLLTEAFF
TGTGCCAGTAGTACTCCGACAGGGCTGTTGACTGAAGCTTTCTTT
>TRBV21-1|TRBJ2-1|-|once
CASIPLGVAGVQFF
TGTGCCAGCATCCCACTCGGGGTAGCGGGGGTTCAGTTCTTC
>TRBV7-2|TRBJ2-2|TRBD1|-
CASSRDSLNTGELFF
TGTGCCAGCAGTCGGGACAGCTTAAACACCGGGGAGCTGTTTTTT
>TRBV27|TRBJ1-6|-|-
CASSFLADYNSPLHF
TGTGCCAGCAGTTTTCTGGCTGACTATAATTCACCCCTCCACTTT
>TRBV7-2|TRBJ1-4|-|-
CASSLETGNEKLFF
TGTGCCAGCAGCTTAGAGACGGGAAATGAAAAACTGTTTTTT
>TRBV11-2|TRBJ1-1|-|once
CASSLTWDTRKTEAFF
TGTGCCAGCAGCTTAACATGGGACACCCGAAAAACTGAAGCTTTCTTT